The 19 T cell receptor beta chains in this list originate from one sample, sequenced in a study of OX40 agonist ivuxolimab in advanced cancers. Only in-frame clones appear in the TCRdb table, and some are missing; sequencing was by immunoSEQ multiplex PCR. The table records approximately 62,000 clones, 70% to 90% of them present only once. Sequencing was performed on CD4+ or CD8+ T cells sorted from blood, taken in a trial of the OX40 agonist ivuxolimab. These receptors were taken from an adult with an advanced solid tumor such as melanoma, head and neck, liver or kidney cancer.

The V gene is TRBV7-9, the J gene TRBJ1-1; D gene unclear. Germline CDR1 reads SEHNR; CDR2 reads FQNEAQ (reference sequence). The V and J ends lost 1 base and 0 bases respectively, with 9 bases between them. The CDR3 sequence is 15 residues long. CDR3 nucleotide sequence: TGTGCCAGCAGCTTAGACGATGGGCTGAACACTGAAGCTTTCTTT. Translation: CASSLDDGLNTEAFF.

The CDR3 region has the DNA TGTGCCAGCGAGCTAGCGGGTACAGAGACCCAGTACTTC. Protein product: CASELAGTETQYF. This chain connects TRBV14 to TRBJ2-5; TRBD2 matches at 8 bases. J lost 4 bases, V lost 8 bases, and 6 bases had no gene match. Germline loops: CDR1 SGHDN, CDR2 FVKESK. The CDR3 loop spans 13 amino acids.

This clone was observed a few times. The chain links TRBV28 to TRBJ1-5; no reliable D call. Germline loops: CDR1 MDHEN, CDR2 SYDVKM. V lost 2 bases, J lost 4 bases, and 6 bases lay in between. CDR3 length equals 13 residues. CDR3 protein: CASSLVSNQPQHF. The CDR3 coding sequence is TGTGCCAGCAGTTTAGTCAGTAATCAGCCCCAGCATTTT.

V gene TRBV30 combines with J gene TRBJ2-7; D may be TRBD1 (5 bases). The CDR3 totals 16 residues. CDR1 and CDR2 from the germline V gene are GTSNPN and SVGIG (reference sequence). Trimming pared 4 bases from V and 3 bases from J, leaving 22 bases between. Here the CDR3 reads CAWTNRGGRRSYEQYF. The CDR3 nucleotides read TGTGCCTGGACCAATAGGGGCGGCAGGAGAAGCTACGAGCAGTACTTC.

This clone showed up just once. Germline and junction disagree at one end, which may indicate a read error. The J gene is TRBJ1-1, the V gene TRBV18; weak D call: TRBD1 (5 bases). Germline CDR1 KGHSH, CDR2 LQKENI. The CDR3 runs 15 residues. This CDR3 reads CVSSPAAGLNTEAFF. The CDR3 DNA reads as TGTGTCAGCTCACCTGCAGCAGGGCTGAACACTGAAGCTTTCTTT.

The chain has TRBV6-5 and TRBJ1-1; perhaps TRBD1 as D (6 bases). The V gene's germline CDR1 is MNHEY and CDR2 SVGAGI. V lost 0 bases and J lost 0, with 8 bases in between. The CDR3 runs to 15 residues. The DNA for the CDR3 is TGTGCCAGCAGTTACTCGACAGGAGTGAACACTGAAGCTTTCTTT. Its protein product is CASSYSTGVNTEAFF.

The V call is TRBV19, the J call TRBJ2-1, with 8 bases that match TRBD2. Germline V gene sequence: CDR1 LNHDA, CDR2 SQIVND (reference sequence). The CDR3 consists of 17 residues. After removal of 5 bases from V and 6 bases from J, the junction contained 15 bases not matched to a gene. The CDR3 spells CASSGRNLGGAVNEQFF. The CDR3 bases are TGTGCCAGTAGTGGGAGAAACCTCGGGGGGGCGGTCAATGAGCAGTTCTTC.

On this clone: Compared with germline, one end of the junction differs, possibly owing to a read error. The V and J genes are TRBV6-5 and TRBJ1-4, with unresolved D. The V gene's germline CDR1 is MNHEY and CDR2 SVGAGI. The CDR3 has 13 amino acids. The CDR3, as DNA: TGTGCCAGCAGTTACATAGCCAATGGAAAACTGTTTTTT. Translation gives CASSYIANGKLFF.

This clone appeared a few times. The CDR3: CASSAGSETDTQYF. The CDR3 bases are TGCGCCAGCAGTGCCGGGAGCGAAACAGATACGCAGTATTTT. The chain joins TRBV10-2 to TRBJ2-3; possibly TRBD2 for D (6 bases). The germline gives CDR1 WSHSY, CDR2 SAAADI. Trimming shortened V by 4 bases and J by 3 bases, and 11 bases separated the two germline ends. This CDR3 is built from 14 residues.

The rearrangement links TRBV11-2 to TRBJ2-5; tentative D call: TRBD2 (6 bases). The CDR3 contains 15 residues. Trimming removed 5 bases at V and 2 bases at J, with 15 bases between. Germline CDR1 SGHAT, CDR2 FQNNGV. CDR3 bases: TGTGCCAGCAGCCTGATGCCGGGAGCACAAGAGACCCAGTACTTC. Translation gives CASSLMPGAQETQYF.

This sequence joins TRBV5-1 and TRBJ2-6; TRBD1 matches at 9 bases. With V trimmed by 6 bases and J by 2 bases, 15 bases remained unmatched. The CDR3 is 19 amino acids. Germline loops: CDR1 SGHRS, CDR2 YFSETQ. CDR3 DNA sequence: TGCGCCAGCACAGTGGGGGACAGGGTTTTAGTAGCTGGGGCCAACGTCCTGACTTTC. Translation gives CASTVGDRVLVAGANVLTF.

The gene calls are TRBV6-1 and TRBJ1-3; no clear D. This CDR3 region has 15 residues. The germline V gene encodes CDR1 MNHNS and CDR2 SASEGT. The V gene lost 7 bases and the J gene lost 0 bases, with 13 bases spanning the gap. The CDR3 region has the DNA TGTGCCAGCAACCCGCGACAACTCTCTGGAAACACCATATATTTT. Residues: CASNPRQLSGNTIYF.

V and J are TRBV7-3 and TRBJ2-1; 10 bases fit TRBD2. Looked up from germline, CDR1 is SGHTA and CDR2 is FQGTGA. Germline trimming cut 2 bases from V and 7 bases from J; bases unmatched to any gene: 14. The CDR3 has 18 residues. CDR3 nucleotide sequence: TGTGCCAGCAGCTTACCTAGCGGGAGTGGGGGGACCCTGAATGAGCAGTTCTTC. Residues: CASSLPSGSGGTLNEQFF.

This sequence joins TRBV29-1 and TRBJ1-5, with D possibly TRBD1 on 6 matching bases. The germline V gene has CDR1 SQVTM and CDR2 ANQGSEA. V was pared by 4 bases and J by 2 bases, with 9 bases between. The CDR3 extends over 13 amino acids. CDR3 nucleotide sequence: TGCAGCGTTGTACAGGGCGGCAATCAGCCCCAGCATTTT. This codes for CSVVQGGNQPQHF. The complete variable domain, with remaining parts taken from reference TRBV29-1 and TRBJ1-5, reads SAVISQKPSRDICQRGTSLTIQCQVDSQVTMMFWYRQQPGQSLTLIATANQGSEATYESGFVIDKFPISRPNLTFSTLTVSNMSPEDSSIYLCSVVQGGNQPQHFGDGTRLSIL.

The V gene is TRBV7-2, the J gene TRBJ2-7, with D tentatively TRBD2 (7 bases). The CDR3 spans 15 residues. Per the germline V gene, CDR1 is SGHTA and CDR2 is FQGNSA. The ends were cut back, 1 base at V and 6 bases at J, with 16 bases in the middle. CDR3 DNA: TGTGCCAGCAGCTTAGGAGGCGGGGGCGCAGGCGAGCAGTACTTC. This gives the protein CASSLGGGGAGEQYF.

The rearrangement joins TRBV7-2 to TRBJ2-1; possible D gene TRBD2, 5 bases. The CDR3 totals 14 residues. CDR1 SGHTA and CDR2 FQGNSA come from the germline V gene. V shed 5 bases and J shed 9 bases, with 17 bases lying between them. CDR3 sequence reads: CASSELRLAFEQFF. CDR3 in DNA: TGTGCCAGCAGCGAACTCAGGCTAGCCTTTGAGCAGTTCTTC.

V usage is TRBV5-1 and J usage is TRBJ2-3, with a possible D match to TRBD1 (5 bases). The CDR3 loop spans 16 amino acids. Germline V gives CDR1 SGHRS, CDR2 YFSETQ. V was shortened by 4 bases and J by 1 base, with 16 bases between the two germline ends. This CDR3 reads CASSPNVGRGTDTQYF. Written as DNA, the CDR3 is TGCGCCAGCAGCCCCAATGTGGGGCGAGGCACAGATACGCAGTATTTT.

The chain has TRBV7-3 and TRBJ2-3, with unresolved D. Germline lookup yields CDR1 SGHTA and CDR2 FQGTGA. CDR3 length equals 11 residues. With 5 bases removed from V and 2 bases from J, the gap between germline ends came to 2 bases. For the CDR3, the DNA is TGTGCCAGCAGCGACACAGATACGCAGTATTTT. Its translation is CASSDTDTQYF.

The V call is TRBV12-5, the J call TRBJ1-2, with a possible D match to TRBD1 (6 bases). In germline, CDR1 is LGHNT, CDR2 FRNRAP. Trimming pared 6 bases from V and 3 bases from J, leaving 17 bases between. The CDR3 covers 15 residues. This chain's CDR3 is CASGRSQGPDYGYTF. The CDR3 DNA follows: TGTGCTAGTGGCCGTTCACAGGGCCCCGACTATGGCTACACCTTC.